A selection of T cell receptor beta chains follows, all from one sample in a study of blood T cell repertoires in COVID-19. TCRdb keeps only in-frame clones here, not all; method: immunoSEQ multiplex PCR. The table lists a few hundred thousand clones, roughly 90% of them singletons. Sample: PBMCs or T cells enriched from blood (not recorded which). These TCRs come from a man under 40 who had been exposed to COVID-19. The CDR3 runs from the conserved cysteine through the conserved F or W. The D gene is left open where the match is weak. The listing skips clone size in some rows; elsewhere it reads once, few, many or a size class.

>-|12|-|TRBV30|TRBJ2-1
CAWSVLRGEQFF
TGTGCCTGGAGTGTACTAAGGGGTGAGCAGTTCTTC
>-|15|-|TRBV25-1|TRBJ1-2
CASLGEKVVGYGYTF
TGTGCCAGTCTCGGGGAAAAGGTTGTAGGCTATGGCTACACCTTC
>once|15|TRBD1|TRBV7-9|TRBJ1-2
CASSPRQGIGHGYTF
TGTGCCAGCAGCCCTAGACAGGGGATAGGGCATGGCTACACCTTC
>-|14|-|TRBV7-3|TRBJ2-7
CASSSAGGPYEQYF
TGTGCCAGCAGCTCGGCAGGGGGGCCCTACGAGCAGTACTTC
>-|16|TRBD1|TRBV6-6|TRBJ1-2
CASIGDRGRGGYGYTF
TGTGCCAGCATTGGGGACAGGGGAAGGGGGGGCTATGGCTACACCTTC
>once|13|-|TRBV6-5|TRBJ2-5
CASRRGAVETQYF
TGTGCCAGCAGACGCGGGGCCGTCGAGACCCAGTACTTC
>-|16|-|TRBV7-8|TRBJ2-7
CASSLSVGQGLYEQYF
TGTGCCAGCAGCTTATCGGTTGGACAAGGATTATACGAGCAGTACTTC
>-|13|-|TRBV19|TRBJ1-2
CASSIQGMGGYTF
TGTGCCAGTAGTATCCAGGGAATGGGCGGCTACACCTTC
>once|13|-|TRBV7-3|TRBJ1-1
CASSTDKNTEAFF
TGTGCCAGCAGCACGGACAAGAACACTGAAGCTTTCTTT
>-|14|-|TRBV19|TRBJ2-3
CASSILPSTDTQYF
TGTGCCAGTAGTATTCTACCCAGCACAGATACGCAGTATTTT
>-|14|-|TRBV2|TRBJ2-5
CASSVQGGGETQYF
TGTGCCAGCAGTGTCCAGGGAGGGGGTGAGACCCAGTACTTC
>-|18|TRBD2|TRBV24-1|TRBJ2-3
CATSDLAGGTLWTDTQYF
TGTGCCACCAGTGATTTGGCGGGGGGTACCTTATGGACAGATACGCAGTATTTT
>-|12|-|TRBV27|TRBJ2-2
CASSFLSGELFF
TGTGCCAGCAGTTTCCTCTCCGGGGAGCTGTTTTTT
>many|12|-|TRBV6-6|TRBJ2-2
CASSYSGGELFF
TGTGCCAGCAGTTACTCCGGCGGGGAGCTGTTTTTT
>-|15|-|TRBV29-1|TRBJ2-2
CSVGLGAPNTGELFF
TGCAGCGTTGGCCTGGGGGCCCCAAACACCGGGGAGCTGTTTTTT
>-|15|TRBD2|TRBV10-2|TRBJ2-1
CASSEPGGHSNEQFF
TGCGCCAGCAGTGAGCCGGGGGGGCATTCCAATGAGCAGTTCTTC